This passage covers 30 T cell receptor beta chains from one sample sequenced in a study of blood T cell repertoires in COVID-19. Sequencing was performed with immunoSEQ multiplex PCR; in TCRdb, only in-frame clones are kept and a portion is missing. This table has 200,000 to 300,000 clones, 70% to 90% appearing once. Sequenced input: PBMCs or T cells enriched from blood (not recorded which). All receptors come from a woman between 40 and 50 years old with acute COVID-19.

The genes are TRBV9 and TRBJ1-6; the D is unclear. Germline CDR1 is SGDLS and CDR2 is YYNGEE. V dropped 4 bases and J dropped 8 bases, with 10 bases sitting between them. This CDR3 contains 13 residues. This CDR3 is CASSPRVYSPLHF. The DNA for the CDR3 is TGTGCCAGCAGCCCCCGCGTGTATTCACCCCTCCACTTT.

The chain links TRBV6-5 to TRBJ1-6, with D possibly being TRBD1 (5 bases). Trimming pared 8 bases from V and 2 bases from J, leaving 13 bases between. CDR1 and CDR2 from the germline V gene are MNHEY and SVGAGI. The CDR3 extends over 15 amino acids. In DNA, the CDR3 is TGTGCCAGCGGAATAAGACAGCCCTATAATTCACCCCTCCACTTT. Its protein product is CASGIRQPYNSPLHF.

The rearrangement joins TRBV30 to TRBJ1-2; D perhaps matches TRBD1 (5 bases). Germline V gives CDR1 GTSNPN, CDR2 SVGIG (reference sequence). The CDR3 loop spans 13 amino acids. Trimming removed 1 base at V and 8 bases at J, with 14 bases between. CDR3 sequence reads: CAWSGGDLGGYTF. The CDR3 coding sequence is TGTGCCTGGAGTGGGGGGGATTTGGGAGGCTACACCTTC.

Notes on this clone: At the DNA level, this CDR3 is encoded by other sequences in the same sample as well. This chain links TRBV7-3 with TRBJ2-1; 11 bases are a match to TRBD2. The CDR3 sequence is 15 residues long. With 5 bases clipped from V and 5 bases from J, the junction kept 5 bases outside the gene matches. CDR1 is SGHTA, CDR2 FQGTGA, per germline. CDR3 residues: CASSPGTSGNNEQFF. The CDR3 DNA follows: TGTGCCAGCAGCCCAGGGACTAGCGGCAACAATGAGCAGTTCTTC.

This clone was detected only once. The genes are TRBV24-1 and TRBJ1-1; weak D call: TRBD1 (6 bases). CDR1 is KGHDR, CDR2 SFDVKD, per germline. The V gene lost 7 bases and the J gene lost 3 bases, with 23 bases spanning the gap. The CDR3 runs to 17 residues. The CDR3 sequence is CATRGEPQGDYHTEAFF. In nucleotides, the CDR3 is TGTGCCACCAGGGGAGAACCACAGGGAGATTATCACACTGAAGCTTTCTTT.

The chain couples TRBV5-6 to TRBJ2-7; D possibly corresponds to TRBD2 (5 bases). CDR1 is SGHDT and CDR2 is YYEEEE in the germline V gene. The CDR3 consists of 11 residues. Trimming removed 6 bases from V and 3 bases from J, with 7 bases in between. The CDR3 loop is CASIRDYEQYV. In nucleotides, the CDR3 is TGTGCCAGCATACGGGACTACGAGCAGTACGTC.

The V gene is TRBV2, the J gene TRBJ2-1; 12 bases match TRBD2. V trimming: 8 bases; J trimming: 4 bases; junction bases outside the gene matches: 6. The germline CDR1 and CDR2 sequences are SNHLY and FYNNEI. The CDR3 is 15 amino acids. The CDR3 region has the DNA TGTGCCAGCCTCCCGGGGACTAGCGGGTACAATGAGCAGTTCTTC. This translates into CASLPGTSGYNEQFF. Filled out from reference TRBV2 and TRBJ2-1, the complete variable domain reads EPEVTQTPSHQVTQMGQEVILRCVPISNHLYFYWYRQILGQKVEFLVSFYNNEISEKSEIFDDQFSVERPDGSNFTLKIRSTKLEDSAMYFCASLPGTSGYNEQFFGPGTRLTVL.

The chain's CDR3 is CASSLANQPQHF. For the CDR3, the DNA is TGTGCCAGCAGCTTGGCAAATCAGCCCCAGCATTTT. The chain recombines TRBV7-9 with TRBJ1-5, with D uncertain. The CDR3 has 12 amino acids. Germline values: CDR1 SEHNR, CDR2 FQNEAQ (reference sequence). V was trimmed by 3 bases and J by 4 bases, leaving 4 bases between them.

The gene calls are TRBV5-4 and TRBJ2-1, with 9 nucleotides matching TRBD1. This CDR3 spans 17 amino acids. With V trimmed by 2 bases and J by 0 bases, 6 bases remained unmatched. Germline loops: CDR1 SGHNT, CDR2 YYREEE (reference sequence). CDR3 in DNA: TGTGCCAGCAGCTTCGGGTCGACAGGGGGCTCCTACAATGAGCAGTTCTTC. Translation gives CASSFGSTGGSYNEQFF.

The chain joins TRBV24-1 to TRBJ2-1; TRBD2 is a possible D gene (6 bases). Trimming removed 0 bases at V and 5 bases at J, with 13 bases between. The germline V gene encodes CDR1 KGHDR and CDR2 SFDVKD. The CDR3 consists of 16 residues. CDR3 sequence (DNA): TGTGCCACCAGTGATTTGGGAGGCGGCGGGGACAATGAGCAGTTCTTC. Translating it yields CATSDLGGGGDNEQFF.

The genes are TRBV11-2 and TRBJ2-1; 9 bases line up with TRBD2. Losses at the gene ends were 1 base for V and 4 bases for J; bases not matched to a gene: 5. The CDR3 runs to 16 residues. The germline CDR1 and CDR2 sequences are SGHAT and FQNNGV. Written as DNA, the CDR3 is TGTGCCAGCAGCTTAGTGCGGGAGGGCCGTTACAATGAGCAGTTCTTC. Encoded protein: CASSLVREGRYNEQFF.

The chain combines TRBV9 with TRBJ2-1, with a weak D call TRBD2 (5 bases). There are 17 residues in the CDR3. Germline V gene lookup returns CDR1 SGDLS and CDR2 YYNGEE. V was trimmed by 0 bases and J by 0 bases, leaving 13 bases between them. The CDR3 nucleotides read TGTGCCAGCAGCGTAGCTTTAGAGGGCACCTCCTACAATGAGCAGTTCTTC. Amino acid sequence: CASSVALEGTSYNEQFF.

The CDR3 here is CASSLREGRQFF. CDR3 bases: TGTGCCAGCAGCTTGCGGGAGGGCAGACAGTTCTTC. The chain uses TRBV5-4 and TRBJ2-1; 8 nucleotides align to TRBD2. CDR3 length: 12 amino acids. The V gene end was trimmed by 1 base and the J gene end by 13 bases; junction bases not matched to a gene: 4. Germline V CDR1 and CDR2: SGHNT, YYREEE (reference sequence).

The V call is TRBV18, the J call TRBJ1-1; 7 bases line up with TRBD1. The CDR3 contains 14 residues. Per the germline V gene, CDR1 is KGHSH and CDR2 is LQKENI. The trim removed 1 base at V and 11 bases at J, leaving 10 bases unmatched. The CDR3 DNA follows: TGTGCCAGCTCACCACAGGGGGCGAGTGAGTGGGCTTTCTTT. Translated, it gives CASSPQGASEWAFF.

CDR3 loop: CASSLVRVDYGYTF. The CDR3 nucleotides are TGTGCCAGCAGCTTAGTTCGGGTGGACTATGGCTACACCTTC. This chain uses TRBV7-9 with TRBJ1-2; no firm D call. Germline assignment: CDR1 SEHNR and CDR2 FQNEAQ (reference sequence). V was trimmed by 1 base and J by 3 bases, leaving 9 bases between them. The CDR3 length is 14 residues.

In DNA form, the CDR3 reads TGCGCCAGCAGCTTGAGGGGACAGGGGAGGAAGACCACTGAAGCTTTCTTT. Its protein is CASSLRGQGRKTTEAFF. This chain joins TRBV5-1 and TRBJ1-1; 10 bases line up with TRBD1. Germline-derived CDR1 and CDR2 are SGHRS and YFSETQ. This CDR3 comprises 17 residues. V was clipped by 1 base and J by 4 bases; unmatched bases: 10.

The chain links TRBV19 to TRBJ1-6, with D possibly matching TRBD1 (5 bases). Germline V gives CDR1 LNHDA, CDR2 SQIVND (reference sequence). CDR3 length: 15 residues. Trimming took off 5 bases at V and 7 bases at J, with 15 bases between the two ends. The CDR3 spells CASSRTPLGNSPLHF. In DNA form, the CDR3 reads TGTGCCAGTAGTCGGACACCCCTGGGGAATTCACCCCTCCACTTT.

The rearrangement links TRBV7-9 to TRBJ1-4; 9 bases align to TRBD1. The CDR3 runs to 16 residues. Germline V gene data show CDR1 as SEHNR and CDR2 as FQNEAQ (reference sequence). Germline trimming cut 3 bases from V and 2 bases from J; bases unmatched to any gene: 4. CDR3 amino acids: CASSLGTGSTNEKLFF. For the CDR3, the DNA is TGTGCCAGCAGCTTGGGGACAGGGAGCACTAATGAAAAACTGTTTTTT.

This clone was detected ten times or more. Within the sample, other DNA sequences also encode this same CDR3. The chain recombines TRBV5-1 with TRBJ2-7, with D possibly being TRBD2 (6 bases). Deletions cut 0 bases from V and 0 bases from J, with 7 bases between. The CDR3 is 14 residues long. Germline CDR1 SGHRS, CDR2 YFSETQ. The CDR3 region has the DNA TGCGCCAGCAGCTTGGCCGGGGGCTCCTACGAGCAGTACGTC. Its translation: CASSLAGGSYEQYV.

This chain joins TRBV3-1 (or the pseudogene TRBV3-2) and TRBJ1-3; D is perhaps TRBD1 (6 bases). This CDR3 is built from 17 residues. The V and J ends lost 4 bases and 4 bases respectively, with 20 bases between them. CDR1 LGHDT and CDR2 YNNKEL come from the germline V gene (reference sequence). The CDR3, as DNA: TGTGCCAGCAGCCTCAGACCTGGGACAACCTGGGGAAACACCATATATTTT. Translating gives CASSLRPGTTWGNTIYF.

The chain has TRBV9 and TRBJ1-1; D not certain. In germline, CDR1 is SGDLS, CDR2 YYNGEE. This CDR3 comprises 15 residues. V dropped 0 bases and J dropped 0 bases, with 9 bases sitting between them. CDR3 in amino acids: CASSVVGGMNTEAFF. The CDR3 DNA sequence: TGTGCCAGCAGCGTAGTAGGCGGGATGAACACTGAAGCTTTCTTT.

This rearrangement joins TRBV7-9 to TRBJ1-6; D perhaps matches TRBD1 (5 bases). The V and J ends lost 5 bases and 10 bases respectively, with 12 bases between them. Germline CDR1 reads SEHNR; CDR2 reads FQNEAQ (reference sequence). This CDR3 contains 13 residues. The chain's CDR3 is CASSPGGSSPLHF. The CDR3 coding sequence is TGTGCCAGCAGCCCCGGGGGGTCCTCACCCCTCCACTTT. The complete variable domain, with remaining parts taken from reference TRBV7-9 and TRBJ1-6, reads DTGVSQNPRHKITKRGQNVTFRCDPISEHNRLYWYRQTLGQGPEFLTYFQNEAQLEKSRLLSDRFSAERPKGSFSTLEIQRTEQGDSAMYLCASSPGGSSPLHFGNGTRLTVT.

This sequence joins TRBV27 and TRBJ2-3; 9 nucleotides line up with TRBD2. V was clipped by 4 bases and J by 0 bases; unmatched bases: 11. This CDR3 spans 18 amino acids. Germline V gene data show CDR1 as MNHEY and CDR2 as SMNVEV (reference sequence). The CDR3 DNA sequence: TGTGCCAGCAGTTCACCCCTAGCGGGACCACTCAGCACAGATACGCAGTATTTT. It encodes CASSSPLAGPLSTDTQYF.

This chain uses TRBV4-3 with TRBJ2-3; 8 bases align to TRBD2. V shed 1 base, J shed 4 bases, and the junction held 7 bases outside the gene matches. The germline V gene has CDR1 LGHNA and CDR2 YSLEER. This CDR3 is built from 16 residues. The CDR3 reads CASSQGSSGKADTQYF. Written as DNA, the CDR3 is TGCGCCAGCAGCCAAGGGAGTAGCGGGAAAGCAGATACGCAGTATTTT.

V gene TRBV27 combines with J gene TRBJ2-7; TRBD1 might be the D (6 bases). The germline V gene has CDR1 MNHEY and CDR2 SMNVEV (reference sequence). This CDR3 spans 16 amino acids. The V gene lost 2 bases and the J gene lost 2 bases, with 16 bases spanning the gap. CDR3 sequence (DNA): TGTGCCAGCAGTTTAAGGGGCTCAGGGGCGACCTACGAGCAGTACTTC. It specifies CASSLRGSGATYEQYF.

This clone was observed once. The genes are TRBV5-1 and TRBJ1-5, with D unresolved. The V and J ends lost 2 bases and 0 bases respectively, with 3 bases between them. Germline CDR1 is SGHRS and CDR2 is YFSETQ. The CDR3 runs 13 residues. Here the CDR3 reads CASSFNSNQPQHF. CDR3 coding DNA: TGCGCCAGCAGCTTTAATAGCAATCAGCCCCAGCATTTT.

The V call is TRBV7-2, the J call TRBJ2-1; D may be TRBD1 (5 bases). Germline loops: CDR1 SGHTA, CDR2 FQGNSA. The CDR3 is 15 residues long. Between the trimmed V and J ends, which lost 5 bases and 2 bases, there was a span of 13 bases. In DNA, the CDR3 is TGTGCCAGCAGCCCTGGGCAGGGCCCCTACAATGAGCAGTTCTTC. Translation gives CASSPGQGPYNEQFF.

The V call is TRBV5-6, the J call TRBJ1-5; D may be TRBD1 (5 bases). Trimming cost V 2 bases and J 2 bases, with 8 bases left between them. The CDR3 has 14 residues. CDR1 is SGHDT and CDR2 is YYEEEE in the germline V gene. CDR3 region: CASSFWGGNQPQHF. The CDR3 DNA is TGTGCCAGCAGCTTCTGGGGCGGCAATCAGCCCCAGCATTTT.

This chain uses TRBV7-9 with TRBJ2-7, with TRBD2 identical over 13 bases. The V gene's germline CDR1 is SEHNR and CDR2 FQNEAQ (reference sequence). The ends lost 5 bases at V and 5 bases at J; junction bases unmatched: 9. CDR3 length equals 16 residues. The CDR3 DNA follows: TGTGCCAGCAGCCTACTAGCGGGAGGGCCCCGGGACGAGCAGTACTTC. This encodes CASSLLAGGPRDEQYF.

This clone was found a few times. J is TRBJ1-2 and V is TRBV2; 9 bases line up with TRBD1. V lost 2 bases and J lost 8; bases outside the gene matches: 9. Germline CDR1 SNHLY, CDR2 FYNNEI. This CDR3 contains 15 residues. CDR3 sequence (DNA): TGTGCCAGCAGTGAAAGGGGGACAGGGACTGAAGGCTACACCTTC. It translates to CASSERGTGTEGYTF.